A selection of T cell receptor beta chains follows, all from one sample in a study of post-analysis software for immune sequencing data. MiXCR was run by TCRdb on the PCR reads, yielding one entry per CDR3 protein. The table has approximately 160,000 distinct CDR3 sequences, 30% seen once. Sample: blood. The receptor set was obtained from a girl aged 5-17 years with multiple sclerosis. Both conserved end residues are part of each CDR3. Fields, in order: J gene, clone size, D gene, V gene, CDR3 protein, CDR3 DNA. D genes are given only for firm matches. Expanded clones get a size class; other rows say once, few or many, or leave the size out.

>TRBJ2-1|-|-|TRBV7-9
CASSQGRSSYNEQFF
TGTGCCAGCAGCCAAGGACGGAGCTCCTACAATGAGCAGTTCTTC
>TRBJ2-7|-|TRBD2|TRBV5-1
CASSLPSFRTSGRTPYEQYF
TGCGCCAGCAGCTTGCCCTCTTTCAGGACTAGCGGGAGGACACCTTACGAGCAGTACTTC
>TRBJ1-2|many|-|TRBV12-3/TRBV12-4
CASRERRTSSYGYTF
TGTGCCAGCAGGGAGCGTCGGACTTCAAGCTATGGCTACACCTTC
>TRBJ2-1|many|-|TRBV7-7
CASSLQWGENNEQFF
TGTGCCAGCAGCCTCCAGTGGGGAGAGAACAATGAGCAGTTCTTC
>TRBJ1-1|-|TRBD1|TRBV20-1
CSANSPDRGDTEAFF
TGCAGTGCTAATTCCCCGGACAGGGGGGACACTGAAGCTTTCTTT
>TRBJ1-3|-|-|TRBV10-3
CAISDGGVEGNTIYF
TGTGCCATCAGTGATGGAGGGGTGGAAGGAAACACCATATATTTT
>TRBJ1-1|few|-|TRBV12-5
CASGTEEGAEAFF
TGTGCTAGTGGTACCGAGGAGGGCGCTGAAGCTTTCTTT
>TRBJ2-7|many|-|TRBV27
CASSLLQGSYEQYF
TGTGCCAGCAGTCTACTACAGGGTTCCTACGAGCAGTACTTC
>TRBJ2-1|many|TRBD2|TRBV15
CATSRVEGLAGKNEQFF
TGTGCCACCAGCAGAGTAGAGGGACTAGCGGGAAAAAATGAGCAGTTCTTC
>TRBJ1-1|few|-|TRBV6-6
CASSFDTANTEAFF
TGTGCCAGCAGTTTCGACACGGCGAACACTGAAGCTTTCTTT
>TRBJ1-1|-|-|TRBV20-1
CSATPQLNTEAFF
TGCAGTGCTACACCACAGCTGAACACTGAAGCTTTCTTT
>TRBJ1-2|many|-|TRBV12-3/TRBV12-4
CASSLGTSDGYTF
TGTGCCAGCAGTCTCGGGACGTCGGATGGCTACACCTTC
>TRBJ1-1|-|-|TRBV20-1
CSAKTGGAGISEAFF
TGCAGTGCTAAGACGGGGGGCGCAGGGATATCTGAAGCTTTCTTT
>TRBJ2-5|-|TRBD2|TRBV3-1
CASSQDLRGGEETQYF
TGTGCCAGCAGCCAAGATTTACGGGGGGGTGAAGAGACCCAGTACTTC
>TRBJ2-7|-|TRBD1|TRBV20-1
CSASRTGAYEQYF
TGCAGTGCTAGCCGGACAGGGGCCTACGAGCAGTACTTC
>TRBJ2-5|-|-|TRBV24-1
CATTDRNQETQYF
TGTGCCACCACCGACAGAAATCAAGAGACCCAGTACTTC
>TRBJ2-1|medium-sized|TRBD1|TRBV27
CASSWPGQGLWEQFF
TGTGCCAGCAGTTGGCCGGGACAGGGACTGTGGGAGCAGTTCTTC
>TRBJ2-5|-|-|TRBV2
CASIRFPQETQYF
TGTGCCAGCATTCGTTTCCCGCAAGAAACCCAGTACTTC
>TRBJ2-1|-|-|TRBV29-1
CSVLASAYYNEQFF
TGCAGCGTTCTGGCTAGCGCATATTACAATGAGCAGTTCTTC
>TRBJ1-1|-|-|TRBV27
CASSSFRALGRVAEAFF
TGTGCCAGCAGTTCATTCCGGGCCTTAGGACGAGTGGCTGAAGCTTTCTTT
>TRBJ2-3|many|TRBD1|TRBV7-6
CASSLSVRGPHTDTQYF
TGTGCCAGCAGCTTAAGTGTCAGGGGGCCTCACACAGATACGCAGTATTTT
>TRBJ1-5|many|-|TRBV29-1
CSVVVSNQPQHF
TGCAGCGTGGTGGTTAGCAATCAGCCCCAGCATTTT
>TRBJ2-1|many|-|TRBV29-1
CSVGHQLGIPPEQFF
TGCAGCGTTGGCCACCAGCTCGGCATTCCCCCTGAGCAGTTCTTC
>TRBJ1-4|-|-|TRBV3-1
CASSPDQPGHFNEKLFF
TGTGCCAGCAGCCCGGACCAACCGGGACATTTTAATGAAAAACTGTTTTTT
>TRBJ1-1|-|-|TRBV5-1
CASSSDTMNTEASF
TGCGCCAGCAGCTCTGACACAATGAACACTGAAGCTTCCTTT
>TRBJ1-1|few|-|TRBV14
CASSHFSAYLDEAFF
TGTGCCAGCAGTCATTTTTCAGCGTATCTGGATGAAGCTTTCTTT
>TRBJ2-1|many|TRBD2|TRBV20-1
CSARDPGTSGSYNEQFF
TGCAGTGCTAGAGACCCCGGGACTAGCGGCTCCTACAATGAGCAGTTCTTC